Following are 23 T cell receptor beta chains from one sample sequenced in a study of regulatory T cells in long-lasting Graves disease. Arm-PCR with iRepertoire HTBI primers amplified the CDR3 regions for these TCR beta libraries. One entry per CDR3 protein results from TCRdb running MiXCR on the multiplex PCR reads. The data contain 400,000 to 650,000 distinct CDR3 sequences, around 15% of them singletons. The time point is: newly diagnosed GD, antithyroid drugs for less than 3 months. The TCR library was made from RNA extracted from PBMCs. The same sample was also used in a study of T cells in Graves' hyperthyroidism and ophthalmopathy.

The material was peripheral blood mononuclear cells (PBMCs), obtained at new diagnosis, from a patient treated with antithyroid drugs. Receptors were obtained from a woman in her forties or fifties with Graves disease.

This clonotype appeared a few times. V gene TRBV20-1 combines with J gene TRBJ2-5; D assignment may be TRBD1 or TRBD2 (5 bases each). In germline, CDR1 is DFQATT, CDR2 SNEGSKA (reference sequence). There are 14 residues in the CDR3. V lost 6 bases and J lost 3, with 17 bases in between. Here the CDR3 reads CSAQSRDGKETQYF. CDR3 DNA: TGCAGTGCCCAAAGCCGGGACGGAAAAGAGACCCAGTACTTC.

J is TRBJ2-3 and V is TRBV2; D is unclear. Germline V gene lookup returns CDR1 SNHLY and CDR2 FYNNEI. The V end lost 5 bases, the J end lost 4 bases, and 7 bases lay between the germline ends. CDR3 length: 12 amino acids. CDR3 sequence (DNA): TGTGCCAGCAGTTTTATTGCAGATACGCAGTATTTT. It yields the protein CASSFIADTQYF.

This clonotype was detected ten times or more. The chain recombines TRBV3-1 with TRBJ2-7; 12 bases are shared with TRBD2. V was clipped by 1 base and J by 13 bases; unmatched bases: 8. Per germline, CDR1 LGHDT and CDR2 YNNKEL (reference sequence). There are 14 residues in the CDR3. CDR3 nucleotides: TGTGCCAGCAGCCAAGGTCTACTAGCGGGGGGATGCTACTTC. The encoded protein is CASSQGLLAGGCYF.

The chain recombines TRBV20-1 with TRBJ2-1, with 8 bases lining up with TRBD1. After removal of 3 bases from V and 4 bases from J, the junction contained 2 bases not matched to a gene. Germline-derived CDR1 and CDR2 are DFQATT and SNEGSKA (reference sequence). This CDR3 comprises 13 residues. The CDR3 DNA follows: TGCAGTGCTAGGGGACAGGTATACAATGAGCAGTTCTTC. It yields the protein CSARGQVYNEQFF.

This clonotype was detected many times. The V call is TRBV20-1, the J call TRBJ2-1; TRBD2 is a possible D gene (5 bases). V lost 3 bases and J 9 bases, leaving 18 bases between the germline ends. The CDR3 is made up of 14 amino acids. Looked up from germline, CDR1 is DFQATT and CDR2 is SNEGSKA (reference sequence). CDR3 protein: CSASGAESKVEQFF. The CDR3 bases are TGCAGTGCTAGTGGAGCGGAATCTAAAGTTGAGCAGTTCTTC.

Only one count was recorded for this clonotype. CDR3 amino acids: CSAPGGRGTDTQYF. CDR3 sequence (DNA): TGCAGTGCACCAGGGGGCCGAGGCACAGATACGCAGTATTTT. This chain joins TRBV20-1 and TRBJ2-3; 8 nucleotides agree with TRBD1. The germline V gene encodes CDR1 DFQATT and CDR2 SNEGSKA (reference sequence). The CDR3 consists of 14 residues. Trimming at V came to 6 bases and at J to 1 base, leaving 6 bases not matched to a gene.

This clonotype was seen more than once but under ten times. Given the absence of the conserved phenylalanine or tryptophan at the CDR3 end, a read error is likely. The V call is TRBV27, the J call TRBJ2-6, with D perhaps TRBD1 (6 bases). CDR1 is MNHEY, CDR2 SMNVEV, per germline (reference sequence). The CDR3 has 14 amino acids. The CDR3 DNA reads as TGTGCTACCCAGGGGCCCCCTGGGGCCAACGTCCTGACTTCC. Translated: CATQGPPGANVLTS.

This clonotype showed up many times. The J gene is TRBJ1-2, the V gene TRBV3-1; unclear D gene. Germline CDR1 LGHDT, CDR2 YNNKEL (reference sequence). The V end lost 0 bases, the J end lost 4 bases, and 12 bases lay between the germline ends. CDR3 size: 15 residues. The CDR3 sequence: CASSQDVRGSYGYTF. The CDR3 DNA reads as TGTGCCAGCAGCCAAGATGTGCGAGGGTCCTATGGCTACACCTTC.

The genes are TRBV20-1 and TRBJ2-1; D tentatively reads TRBD1 or TRBD2 (6 bases each). This CDR3 is built from 14 residues. From germline, CDR1 is DFQATT and CDR2 SNEGSKA (reference sequence). This CDR3 is CSTQGGFRYNEQFF. For the CDR3, the DNA is TGCTCTACCCAAGGGGGGTTTAGGTACAATGAGCAGTTCTTC.

This clonotype has a single count. A single base separates this from a much larger clone, so it may be a read error. This sequence joins TRBV4-1 and TRBJ1-2, with unresolved D. Germline values: CDR1 MGHRA, CDR2 YSYEKL. The V gene lost 4 bases and the J gene lost 3 bases, with 15 bases spanning the gap. The CDR3 is 15 residues long. The CDR3, as DNA: TGCGCCAGCAGCCTCCTAGGCAGCGATTACTATGGCTACACCTTC. It translates to CASSLLGSDYYGYTF.

Regarding this clonotype: A much more abundant neighbour one base away suggests this may be a read error. The chain links TRBV27 to TRBJ2-1, with D maybe TRBD2 (5 bases). V lost 0 bases to trimming and J lost 2 bases, with 8 bases between them. From germline, CDR1 is MNHEY and CDR2 SMNVEV (reference sequence). The CDR3 has 15 amino acids. The CDR3 coding sequence is TGTGCCAGCAGTTTATCCCAGGAGGCCTACAATGAGCAGTTCTTC. Its protein product is CASSLSQEAYNEQFF.

This clonotype has a count of ten or more. The rearrangement links TRBV24-1 to TRBJ2-1, with D possibly matching TRBD1 (5 bases). Germline CDR1 reads KGHDR; CDR2 reads SFDVKD. The length of the CDR3 is 15 residues. Trimming left V 5 bases short and J 10 bases short, with 20 bases between. CDR3 residues: CATSGGATAGREQFF. CDR3 bases: TGTGCCACCAGTGGTGGGGCTACGGCCGGGCGGGAGCAGTTCTTC.

For this clonotype: Given a much more abundant clone one base away, this may be a read error. As the CDR3 is not closed by the conserved phenylalanine or tryptophan, this likely results from a read error. The gene calls are TRBV2 and TRBJ1-5; D might be TRBD1 (5 bases). The germline V gene has CDR1 SNHLY and CDR2 FYNNEI. V lost 7 bases and J lost 1, with 11 bases in between. The CDR3 extends over 14 amino acids. The CDR3 protein is CASNGHLSNQPQHS. DNA of the CDR3: TGTGCCAGCAACGGACATCTCAGCAATCAGCCCCAGCATTCT.

This clonotype was seen many times. The chain carries TRBV29-1 and TRBJ2-1; TRBD2 agrees at 10 bases. Germline lookup yields CDR1 SQVTM and CDR2 ANQGSEA. The CDR3 consists of 15 residues. After removal of 1 base from V and 1 base from J, the junction contained 1 base not matched to a gene. CDR3 loop: CSVEGTSGSYNEQFF. The CDR3 region has the DNA TGCAGCGTTGAAGGGACTAGCGGATCCTACAATGAGCAGTTCTTC.

The sample holds many counts of this clonotype. The rearrangement links TRBV15 to TRBJ1-5; TRBD1 aligns across 8 bases. After removal of 1 base from V and 6 bases from J, the junction contained 2 bases not matched to a gene. The CDR3 extends over 14 amino acids. Germline V gene data show CDR1 as LNHNV and CDR2 as YYDKDF (reference sequence). CDR3 protein: CATSRGQGIQPQHF. The DNA of the CDR3 is TGTGCCACCAGCAGAGGACAGGGGATTCAGCCCCAGCATTTT.

Comment on this clonotype: A much larger clone lies one base from this, so it may be a read error. This chain joins TRBV27 and TRBJ1-1, with a tentative D call TRBD1 (5 bases). The V gene's germline CDR1 is MNHEY and CDR2 SMNVEV (reference sequence). V dropped 5 bases and J dropped 0 bases, with 13 bases sitting between them. CDR3 length: 15 amino acids. The CDR3 DNA follows: TGTGCCAGCAGTGCGTGGGGGAGACTGAACACTGAAGCTTTCTTT. It codes for CASSAWGRLNTEAFF.

The V call is TRBV4-2, the J call TRBJ2-7; D is unclear. V gave up 0 bases and J gave up 1 base, with 19 bases separating them. CDR1 is LGHNA, CDR2 YNFKEQ, per germline. CDR3 length: 18 amino acids. Here the CDR3 reads CASSQDPRAAGLSYEQYF. The CDR3 DNA is TGTGCCAGCAGCCAAGATCCAAGGGCGGCAGGTCTATCCTACGAGCAGTACTTC.

Of note for this clonotype: The CDR3 ends on some other residue instead of the conserved phenylalanine or tryptophan, so this is likely a read error. This chain links TRBV6-5 with TRBJ2-7; 10 bases align to TRBD1. V shed 3 bases, J shed 2 bases, and the junction held 4 bases outside the gene matches. There are 15 residues in the CDR3. Germline V gives CDR1 MNHEY, CDR2 SVGAGI. The CDR3 is CASSYEGQGTYEQYL. The CDR3 DNA reads TGTGCCAGCAGTTATGAGGGACAGGGGACCTACGAGCAGTACCTC.

This chain links TRBV4-1 with TRBJ2-5; a possible D gene is TRBD2 (5 bases). V lost 3 bases, J lost 4 bases, and 18 bases lay in between. Germline V gives CDR1 MGHRA, CDR2 YSYEKL. This CDR3 is built from 16 residues. CDR3 sequence reads: CASSQGGLGSVETQYF. CDR3 coding DNA: TGCGCCAGCAGCCAGGGTGGGTTAGGGAGTGTAGAGACCCAGTACTTC.

The chain links TRBV20-1 to TRBJ2-3; 15 bases line up with TRBD2. There are 16 residues in the CDR3. The germline V gene encodes CDR1 DFQATT and CDR2 SNEGSKA (reference sequence). The junction had 5 bases not matched to a gene; V was cut back by 1 base and J by 6 bases. The CDR3 reads CSARGTSGGGMDTQYF. The CDR3 DNA is TGCAGTGCTAGAGGGACTAGCGGGGGGGGCATGGATACGCAGTATTTT.

This clonotype occurred many times. The chain couples TRBV2 to TRBJ2-2; D unclear. Germline V gene lookup returns CDR1 SNHLY and CDR2 FYNNEI. The CDR3 extends over 11 amino acids. Trimming pared 6 bases from V and 6 bases from J, leaving 5 bases between. The CDR3 nucleotides are TGTGCCAGCAGCGCTCCCGGGGAGCTGTTTTTT. Translation: CASSAPGELFF.

This clonotype appeared many times. The CDR3 spells CASSEAPGQLYNEQFF. The CDR3, as DNA: TGTGCCAGCAGTGAAGCGCCGGGACAGCTTTACAATGAGCAGTTCTTC. The rearrangement joins TRBV2 to TRBJ2-1, with TRBD1 matching over 7 bases. The V segment lost 0 bases and the J segment 4 bases; nucleotides outside the gene matches: 6. Germline V gives CDR1 SNHLY, CDR2 FYNNEI. The CDR3 has 16 amino acids.

This clonotype was observed a single time. V and J are TRBV5-4 and TRBJ1-3; D is possibly TRBD1 (6 bases). The CDR3 sequence is 16 residues long. Trimming left V 4 bases short and J 1 base short, with 15 bases between. The germline V gene has CDR1 SGHNT and CDR2 YYREEE (reference sequence). The CDR3, as DNA: TGTGCCAGCAGCCTGGACAGCGCCCTTTCTGGAAACACCATATATTTT. This codes for CASSLDSALSGNTIYF.